The entry below gives a single TCR beta chain sequence along with its context. As yet, its antigen is unknown. Clones were read by immunoSEQ multiplex PCR, and TCRdb kept only the in-frame ones, dropping some. The sample yields about 41,000 clones, 85% seen once. The data stem from a study of OX40 agonist ivuxolimab in advanced cancers. About the research overall: At approximately 80% male, the cohort had a mean age of around 56 years, ranging from roughly 20 to 80. The study's findings and limits: No determination was made of the antigen specificity of the expanded peripheral T cells.

The CDR3 consists of 22 residues. This TCR derives from an adult with an advanced solid tumor such as melanoma, head and neck, liver or kidney cancer. This chain connects TRBV21-1 to TRBJ2-6. TRBV21-1 corresponds to a pseudogene. Source: CD4+ or CD8+ T cells sorted from blood, taken in a trial of the OX40 agonist ivuxolimab. The CDR3 region has the DNA TGTGCCAGCAGCAAAGAGGCAGCGACAACTCCAACTCCACTCTCTGGGGCCAACGTCCTGACTTTC. Its translation is CASSKEAATTPTPLSGANVLTF.